The present T cell receptor beta chain was sequenced within a study of PD-1 blockade in classical Hodgkin lymphoma (dated by TCRdb to about 2020). Background for the entire study: Nivolumab dosing was 3 mg/kg intravenously every 2 weeks, continuing until either disease progression or unacceptable toxicity. The study used TCR beta sequencing and CyTOF to define a peripheral blood immune signature of response to PD-1 blockade in classical Hodgkin lymphoma. What the authors observed across the whole study: Among trial patients, those achieving complete response had baseline diversity similar to that of newly diagnosed patients, while diversity was significantly lower in partial responders and progressors. By C4D1, a significant rise was seen in CD4+ TCR diversity but not in CD8+ TCR diversity (p=0.0027 vs p=0.16), and the rise was most apparent among complete responders (p=0.02). Only a single clinical trial cohort was studied, and what caused the repertoire differences, possibly disease activity or prior therapy, remained undefined. Patients starting nivolumab less than 1 year after ASCT had lower diversity and were excluded from later analyses to avoid confounding by immune reconstitution. Newly diagnosed patients were reported to have lower baseline TCR diversity than healthy donors, and relapsed/refractory patients were reported to have lower baseline TCR diversity still.

Genomic DNA was isolated using the Qiagen DNeasy kit from unsorted PBMCs as well as from negatively selected CD4+ and CD8+ fractions. TCR beta CDR3 regions were subjected to amplification by immunoSEQ multiplex PCR with primers that anneal to V and J segments. A synthetic immune receptor repertoire was used to minimize amplification bias, and any remaining bias was removed computationally after sequencing. The authors processed their data as follows. Repertoire diversity was quantified as the Shannon entropy index using custom Python scripts. Unsorted, CD4+ and CD8+ repertoires were analyzed separately, except for combined analyses in which CD4+ and CD8+ sequences were merged in silico. Clonal expansion was defined as at least a 2-fold frequency increase after treatment relative to C1D1, with a pseudocount of 0.5 for undetected baseline clones. Singleton clones were defined as clones with 0 or 1 copy at C1D1, and non-singleton clones were defined as clones with 2 or more copies. Clones expanded in unsorted samples were assigned a CD4+, CD8+ or unknown annotation through matching of protein sequences in sorted samples from the same patient. Diversity changes from C1D1 to C4D1 were tested in paired samples using Wilcoxon tests. As stored in TCRdb, this immuneACCESS dataset retains in-frame rearrangements with V and J assigned. A fraction of the clones does not appear; measured against another copy, unresolved V genes explain less than half of the discrepancy, and the remainder lacks a known reason. V, J and clone size were drawn from that table, and D and trimming were deduced from the DNA. The sample table lists about 33,000 clones, around three quarters of them with a count of one. Around 3.6% of the sample comes from the top ten.

The CDR3 covers 13 residues, taking in both the cysteine and the phenylalanine. The kept DNA is CDR3 alone, 39 bases in frame from the first base. Trimming costs V 3 bases and J 4 bases, and their ends lie 10 bases apart. CDR1 and CDR2 were assigned from the germline V gene as SGDLS and YYNGEE. In the paper's terms, the time point label means: cycle 4 day 1 (C4D1), after more than 5 weeks of nivolumab. Relapse after autologous stem cell transplantation had occurred in all trial patients, and cohorts A, B and C were distinguished by prior brentuximab vedotin exposure. A total of under 70 patients with relapsed/refractory classical Hodgkin lymphoma made up the trial cohort, and each patient's best overall response was complete response, partial response or progressive disease. Single-agent nivolumab was administered to trial patients in the multi-cohort phase II CheckMate 205 trial. An independent review committee assessed best overall response using the 2007 International Working Group response criteria. Trial PBMCs were collected just before the start of nivolumab (C1D1) and during therapy at cycle 2 day 1 and cycle 4 day 1. After peripheral blood was drawn into 8 mL Vacutainer Cell Preparation Tubes, PBMCs were isolated by centrifugation and then cryopreserved.

Notes on this clone: Its cognate antigen has yet to be identified. It has no much larger one-base neighbor in the sample; base qualities were not kept.

This TCR was recovered from a human donor with classical Hodgkin lymphoma. This chain is built from TRBV9 and TRBJ1-2, with the D gene too uncertain to name. The starting material was peripheral blood mononuclear cells (PBMCs), obtained before the fourth cycle of nivolumab. CDR3 reads: CASSGREGYGYTF. The bases read TGTGCCAGCAGCGGCAGAGAAGGCTATGGCTACACCTTC.